This T cell receptor beta chain appears in the sequencing data of a study of T cell clones after liver transplantation. The overall study: TCRbeta sequencing after a pre-transplant mixed lymphocyte reaction identified graft-donor-reactive clones, later tracked in post-transplant blood. Timepoints were pre-transplant, pre-withdrawal, and after withdrawal was completed or failed. As an antigen-independent comparator, third-party-reactive TCRbeta sequences came from pre-transplant mixed lymphocyte reactions.

Repertoires were generated with immunoSEQ multiplex PCR, while TCRdb's copy carries only in-frame clones and drops some. The profile shows some 120,000 clones, about nine tenths of them singletons. The germline V gene has CDR1 SGHKS and CDR2 YYEKEE (reference sequence). V gave up 5 bases and J gave up 3 bases, with 8 bases separating them. The CDR3 totals 12 residues. This clonotype was obtained from a human patient who received a liver transplant. Some T cells may be provided by the graft donor. The input for sequencing was CD4+ T cells from blood, taken 12 months after liver transplant. The genes are TRBV5-5 and TRBJ1-1, with D unresolved. This CDR3 reads CASRLRDTEAFF. The CDR3 DNA reads as TGTGCCAGCAGACTTAGGGACACTGAAGCTTTCTTT. Looking up the rest from reference TRBV5-5 and TRBJ1-1 gives the full variable domain: DAGVTQSPTHLIKTRGQQVTLRCSPISGHKSVSWYQQVLGQGPQFIFQYYEKEERGRGNFPDRFSARQFPNYSSELNVNALLLGDSALYLCASRLRDTEAFFGQGTRLTVV.